These T cell receptor beta chains were read from a single sample in a study of response to subunit inactivated influenza vaccine. TCRdb ran MiXCR on the RT-PCR reads and lists one entry per CDR3 protein. The sample comprises just under 550,000 distinct CDR3 sequences, around 25% of which are singletons, and roughly 2.8% rests with the top ten. This sample also belongs to another study, concerning T cells expressing NK-cell markers.

This specimen was CD4+ T cells sorted from PBMCs, taken approximately 12 days after vaccination. All receptors derive from a man aged 45-60 years who received an inactivated influenza vaccine. Each CDR3 is given with its conserved first and last residue. Fields, in order: D gene, clone size, V gene, J gene, CDR3 DNA, CDR3 protein. The D gene is left open where the match is weak. Not all rows give a size; the values are once, few, many and, for expanded clones, a class.

D gene: .
clone size: .
V gene: TRBV5-1
J gene: TRBJ2-7
CDR3 DNA: TGCGCCAGCAGCTTGGAGCAGGGTCACTACGAGCAGTACTTC
CDR3 protein: CASSLEQGHYEQYF

D gene: .
clone size: .
V gene: TRBV20-1
J gene: TRBJ1-6
CDR3 DNA: TGCAGTGCCCAAGAGGGGAACGGAGTTGTCCTCCACTTT
CDR3 protein: CSAQEGNGVVLHF

D gene: .
clone size: .
V gene: TRBV4-3
J gene: TRBJ2-2
CDR3 DNA: TGCGCCAGCAGCCAAGCTTTTTCTGGCTTGGAGCTGTTTTTT
CDR3 protein: CASSQAFSGLELFF

D gene: .
clone size: .
V gene: TRBV7-2
J gene: TRBJ2-7
CDR3 DNA: TGTGCCAGCAGCCCGGGACGGCTGAGCTCCTACGAGCAGTACTTC
CDR3 protein: CASSPGRLSSYEQYF

D gene: TRBD1
clone size: .
V gene: TRBV7-9
J gene: TRBJ2-7
CDR3 DNA: TGTGCCAGCAGCTTATCGCGACAGGGGGGATACGAGCAGTACTTC
CDR3 protein: CASSLSRQGGYEQYF

D gene: .
clone size: few
V gene: TRBV20-1
J gene: TRBJ1-5
CDR3 DNA: TGCAGTGCTAGAGGGGACGGTAGCAATCAGCCCCAGCATTTT
CDR3 protein: CSARGDGSNQPQHF

D gene: .
clone size: many
V gene: TRBV11-2
J gene: TRBJ2-1
CDR3 DNA: TGTGCCAGCAGCTTATGGAGAGGGAATGAGCAGTTCTTC
CDR3 protein: CASSLWRGNEQFF

D gene: .
clone size: few
V gene: TRBV10-3
J gene: TRBJ1-2
CDR3 DNA: TGTGCCATCAGTGAAGGGGACTATGGCTACACCTTC
CDR3 protein: CAISEGDYGYTF

D gene: .
clone size: few
V gene: TRBV6-6
J gene: TRBJ2-1
CDR3 DNA: TGTGCCAGCAGTTACCCCAGGGATGAGCAGTTCTTC
CDR3 protein: CASSYPRDEQFF

D gene: .
clone size: few
V gene: TRBV14
J gene: TRBJ1-5
CDR3 DNA: TGTGCCAGCAGCCAAGCAGGACCCCCGGAGCATTTT
CDR3 protein: CASSQAGPPEHF